The 18 T cell receptor beta chains listed next were all sequenced from one sample in a study of blood T cell repertoires in COVID-19. Assay: immunoSEQ multiplex PCR; the TCRdb copy retains only in-frame clones and omits some. Among 140,000 to 150,000 clones listed, 85% to 90% were seen once. Sequenced material: peripheral blood. Receptors originate from a man aged 55 to 70 with active or convalescent COVID-19.

This chain joins TRBV9 and TRBJ2-2, with a tentative D call TRBD1 (6 bases). In germline, CDR1 is SGDLS, CDR2 YYNGEE. The V end lost 4 bases, the J end lost 0 bases, and 19 bases lay between the germline ends. The CDR3 sequence is 18 residues long. CDR3 coding DNA: TGTGCCAGCAGCCCATTGGTAGGGGGAAATGCGAACACCGGGGAGCTGTTTTTT. Its translation is CASSPLVGGNANTGELFF.

The rearrangement uses TRBV7-8 and TRBJ2-7, with a weak D call TRBD1 (6 bases). This CDR3 is 15 amino acids long. The V gene's germline CDR1 is SGHVS and CDR2 FQNEAQ. The V gene lost 5 bases and the J gene lost 3 bases, with 17 bases spanning the gap. The CDR3 bases are TGTGCCAGCAGCCCAAGCTACCAGGGGCTCTACGAGCAGTACTTC. Its translation: CASSPSYQGLYEQYF.

This clone showed up just once. DNA of the CDR3: TGTGCCAGCAGTTACTCGTTCGGGGATGGACTAGCGGGAACTCAAGAGACCCAGTACTTC. Translation gives CASSYSFGDGLAGTQETQYF. The chain combines TRBV6-2 or TRBV6-3 with TRBJ2-5, with 12 bases matching TRBD2. V shed 0 bases, J shed 2 bases, and the junction held 13 bases outside the gene matches. Germline CDR1 MNHEY, CDR2 SVGEGT. This CDR3 comprises 20 residues.

The V gene is TRBV11-2, the J gene TRBJ1-5; D unresolved. The CDR3 spans 15 residues. The germline V and J ends were trimmed by 1 base and 0 bases, with 7 bases remaining between them. Looked up from germline, CDR1 is SGHAT and CDR2 is FQNNGV. CDR3 bases: TGTGCCAGCAGCTTAGCAGGTAATAGCAATCAGCCCCAGCATTTT. Its protein is CASSLAGNSNQPQHF.

This chain joins TRBV28 and TRBJ1-2; a possible D gene is TRBD1 (5 bases). Germline V gene lookup returns CDR1 MDHEN and CDR2 SYDVKM. The CDR3 is 15 residues long. Trimming left V 5 bases short and J 4 bases short, with 17 bases between. The CDR3 DNA sequence: TGTGCCAGCAGTCCCCCCACCCAGGGAAGCTATGGCTACACCTTC. It is translated as CASSPPTQGSYGYTF.

The V gene is TRBV6-2 or TRBV6-3, the J gene TRBJ1-5; TRBD1 agrees at 8 bases. This CDR3 comprises 15 residues. With 5 bases clipped from V and 6 bases from J, the junction kept 9 bases outside the gene matches. CDR1 and CDR2 from the germline V gene are MNHEY and SVGEGT. The CDR3 DNA reads TGTGCCAGCAGTACCGGGACAGGAGACGCTCAGCCCCAGCATTTT. Its translation: CASSTGTGDAQPQHF.

The rearrangement links TRBV30 to TRBJ1-4; D call uncertain. Germline V gene lookup returns CDR1 GTSNPN and CDR2 SVGIG (reference sequence). Deletions cut 1 base from V and 8 bases from J, with 11 bases between. CDR3 length equals 13 residues. The CDR3 nucleotides read TGTGCCTGGAGTGGTCGGGGTACGGAAAAACTGTTTTTT. It codes for CAWSGRGTEKLFF.

The chain uses TRBV9 and TRBJ1-1; D unresolved. This CDR3 comprises 14 residues. CDR1 is SGDLS, CDR2 YYNGEE, per germline. The V end was cut by 2 bases, the J end by 4 bases, with 12 bases between. The CDR3 nucleotides are TGTGCCAGCAGCGTCGCGCAGGTTGGCACTGAAGCTTTCTTT. Its translation: CASSVAQVGTEAFF.

The chain joins TRBV19 to TRBJ2-5, with 15 bases lining up with TRBD2. Germline loops: CDR1 LNHDA, CDR2 SQIVND (reference sequence). Losses at the gene ends were 7 bases for V and 1 base for J; bases not matched to a gene: 13. The CDR3 length is 19 residues. The CDR3 region has the DNA TGTGCCAGTACCCCTCACCAACCGGGACTAGCGGGGGGCCAAGAGACCCAGTACTTC. It encodes CASTPHQPGLAGGQETQYF.

This clone showed up just a few times. The chain combines TRBV6-1 with TRBJ2-7, with D perhaps TRBD2 (5 bases). The CDR3 loop spans 13 amino acids. Germline V gives CDR1 MNHNS, CDR2 SASEGT. Trimming shortened V by 1 base and J by 5 bases, and 9 bases separated the two germline ends. CDR3 protein: CASSEDTRNEQYF. The CDR3, as DNA: TGTGCCAGCAGTGAAGACACTAGAAACGAGCAGTACTTC.

The chain links TRBV4-2 to TRBJ2-5; perhaps TRBD2 as D (5 bases). Trimming left V 2 bases short and J 5 bases short, with 18 bases between. The CDR3 consists of 16 residues. Germline V lookup: CDR1 LGHNA, CDR2 YNFKEQ. The CDR3 is CASSQSVPGRGETQYF. The DNA of the CDR3 is TGTGCCAGCAGCCAAAGTGTACCGGGTCGCGGGGAGACCCAGTACTTC.

The genes are TRBV6-2 or TRBV6-3 and TRBJ1-1; TRBD1 aligns across 7 bases. With V trimmed by 6 bases and J by 4 bases, 8 bases remained unmatched. In germline, CDR1 is MNHEY, CDR2 SVGEGT. The CDR3 sequence is 14 residues long. The CDR3 nucleotides read TGTGCCAGCAGCCTAAACAGGGGAGGCACTGAAGCTTTCTTT. Translating it yields CASSLNRGGTEAFF.

The rearrangement links TRBV20-1 to TRBJ1-1, with no clear D. Trimming removed 6 bases from V and 0 bases from J, with 5 bases in between. This CDR3 spans 11 amino acids. Germline V gene lookup returns CDR1 DFQATT and CDR2 SNEGSKA (reference sequence). The CDR3 sequence: CSADLNTEAFF. DNA for the CDR3: TGCAGTGCCGACTTGAACACTGAAGCTTTCTTT.

The chain couples TRBV7-2 to TRBJ2-1; 10 bases match TRBD2. J lost 5 bases, V lost 3 bases, and 4 bases had no gene match. From germline, CDR1 is SGHTA and CDR2 FQGNSA. This CDR3 comprises 15 residues. The CDR3 nucleotides read TGTGCCAGCAGCTTCCTAGCGGGAGAGAACAATGAGCAGTTCTTC. It yields the protein CASSFLAGENNEQFF. The variable domain in full, completed from reference TRBV7-2 and TRBJ2-1, reads GAGVSQSPSNKVTEKGKDVELRCDPISGHTALYWYRQSLGQGLEFLIYFQGNSAPDKSGLPSDRFSAERTGGSVSTLTIQRTQQEDSAVYLCASSFLAGENNEQFFGPGTRLTVL.

V usage is TRBV30 and J usage is TRBJ2-5, with 7 positions matching TRBD1. J gave up 4 bases and V 5 bases, and 7 bases lay outside the gene matches. Germline V gene sequence: CDR1 GTSNPN, CDR2 SVGIG (reference sequence). The CDR3 is made up of 13 amino acids. As DNA, the CDR3 is TGTGCCTGGGAGACAGGGTTGGGAGAGACCCAGTACTTC. Protein product: CAWETGLGETQYF.

This rearrangement joins TRBV20-1 to TRBJ2-7, with D possibly matching TRBD2 (5 bases). V was clipped by 3 bases and J by 2 bases, with 11 bases between them. The CDR3 is made up of 13 amino acids. Germline V gene data show CDR1 as DFQATT and CDR2 as SNEGSKA (reference sequence). The CDR3 reads CSASYLAAYEQYF. The CDR3 DNA reads TGCAGTGCTAGTTACCTAGCCGCCTACGAGCAGTACTTC.

The chain combines TRBV5-1 with TRBJ1-1; D is undetermined. Germline V gene sequence: CDR1 SGHRS, CDR2 YFSETQ. The CDR3 has 14 residues. Between the trimmed V and J ends, which lost 2 bases and 4 bases, there was a span of 12 bases. CDR3 in amino acids: CASSFDSATTEAFF. CDR3 sequence (DNA): TGCGCCAGCAGCTTTGACTCAGCTACCACTGAAGCTTTCTTT. The entire variable domain, with the rest obtained from reference TRBV5-1 and TRBJ1-1, is as follows: KAGVTQTPRYLIKTRGQQVTLSCSPISGHRSVSWYQQTPGQGLQFLFEYFSETQRNKGNFPGRFSGRQFSNSRSEMNVSTLELGDSALYLCASSFDSATTEAFFGQGTRLTVV.

The chain has TRBV3-1 (or the pseudogene TRBV3-2) and TRBJ1-2, with TRBD1 as a possible D gene (5 bases). Trimming cost V 4 bases and J 4 bases, with 13 bases left between them. This CDR3 spans 14 amino acids. Germline values: CDR1 LGHDT, CDR2 YNNKEL (reference sequence). CDR3 loop: CASSLQGPLYGYTF. The CDR3 nucleotides are TGTGCCAGCAGCCTCCAGGGTCCCCTCTATGGCTACACCTTC.